Listed below are T cell receptor beta chains from one sample, sequenced in a study of T cell responses to AZD1222 COVID-19 vaccine. Repertoires were generated with immunoSEQ multiplex PCR, while TCRdb's copy carries only in-frame clones and drops some. The sample carries 110,000 to 150,000 clones, around 92% recorded once. The specimen comprised peripheral blood, sampled 28 days after the second AZD1222 dose. The receptor set was obtained from an adult who received the AZD1222 COVID-19 vaccine. The CDR3 runs from the conserved cysteine through the conserved F or W.

>TRBV13
CASSEAGAGSSYEQYF
>TRBV30
CAWSGLTSEWSHEQYF
>TRBV3-1/TRBV3-2
CASSQASGQSLFPGNTIYF
>TRBV6-5
CASSYEGREGVEQYF
>TRBV9
CASSVGGGGVDTQYF
>TRBV20-1
CSARRADTQYF
>TRBV28
CASSLAGARAGANVLTF
>TRBV7-2
CASSWGGSSYEQYF
>TRBV7-9
CASSLAGGVHEAFF
>TRBV30
CAWRETSGKGEQYF
>TRBV6-5
CASTRVGTEAFF
>TRBV30
CACSRDSLDQPQHF
>TRBV27
CASSPGTSGRNEQFF
>TRBV30
CAWSVSETQYF
>TRBV2
CASILDKFNGYTF
>TRBV18
CASSPLSTRAGELFF
>TRBV11-2
CASSLGPGINSPLHF
>TRBV5-8
CASSSGQGDLTNEKLFF
>TRBV9
CASSVNSGIYNEQFF
>TRBV6-2/TRBV6-3
CASSYSSLRLADQETQYF
>TRBV7-3
CASRGDMNTEAFF
>TRBV7-9
CASSPGTRQGRYNEQFF
>TRBV9
CASSVAPSGANVLTF
>TRBV10-3
CAISAQGGGQTEAFF